Listed here are 16 T cell receptor beta chains from one sample, sequenced in a study of cytomegalovirus exposure and HLA in healthy donors. The PCR made use of 60 Vbeta and 13 Jbeta primers. The method was immunoSEQ multiplex PCR; TCRdb's version includes in-frame clones alone and lacks a portion of them. Seen here are some 190,000 clones, about 10% observed once, and the top ten hold 1% to 1.5%. Material for sequencing was PBMCs. The receptors originated from a woman in her twenties or thirties in good health and CMV-seropositive.

This clone was seen only a few times. The gene calls are TRBV5-1 and TRBJ1-2; D call uncertain. The germline V gene encodes CDR1 SGHRS and CDR2 YFSETQ. V was shortened by 0 bases and J by 2 bases, with 5 bases between the two germline ends. The length of the CDR3 is 13 residues. The CDR3 loop reads CASSLAVNYGYTF. CDR3 DNA sequence: TGCGCCAGCAGCTTGGCGGTAAACTATGGCTACACCTTC.

The chain carries TRBV5-1 and TRBJ1-2; 7 positions agree with TRBD1. The V gene end was trimmed by 5 bases and the J gene end by 4 bases; junction bases not matched to a gene: 11. The CDR3 is made up of 15 amino acids. Germline values: CDR1 SGHRS, CDR2 YFSETQ. CDR3: CASRTGTADLYGYTF. The DNA for the CDR3 is TGCGCCAGCAGAACCGGGACAGCCGATCTCTATGGCTACACCTTC.

This clone was picked up a small number of times. The rearrangement joins TRBV2 to TRBJ2-7; the match to TRBD2 covers 11 bases. The V gene end was trimmed by 6 bases and the J gene end by 4 bases; junction bases not matched to a gene: 5. The CDR3 is made up of 14 amino acids. CDR1 SNHLY and CDR2 FYNNEI come from the germline V gene. CDR3: CASRVTSGGYEQYF. In nucleotides, the CDR3 is TGTGCCAGCAGAGTAACTAGCGGGGGTTACGAGCAGTACTTC.

This clone was detected only a few times. V and J are TRBV4-2 and TRBJ2-4, with 12 bases matching TRBD2. The CDR3 length is 14 residues. The V segment lost 2 bases and the J segment 10 bases; nucleotides outside the gene matches: 3. Germline assignment: CDR1 LGHNA and CDR2 YNFKEQ. The CDR3 sequence is CASSQRLAGEIQYF. DNA of the CDR3: TGTGCCAGCAGCCAAAGACTAGCGGGAGAGATTCAGTACTTC.

This clone has just a few counts. The chain couples TRBV15 to TRBJ2-7; maybe TRBD1 (6 bases). CDR3 length: 18 amino acids. Trimming cost V 1 base and J 3 bases, with 22 bases left between them. Per the germline V gene, CDR1 is LNHNV and CDR2 is YYDKDF (reference sequence). DNA of the CDR3: TGTGCCACCAGCAGAGTACGCCCCGCCCTGGGCAGGGGCTACGAGCAGTACTTC. Its protein is CATSRVRPALGRGYEQYF.

This clone occurred a few times. The chain recombines TRBV5-6 with TRBJ2-3, with D possibly TRBD2 on 5 matching bases. This CDR3 region has 14 residues. V was cut by 0 bases and J by 0 bases, with 5 bases left in between. Germline CDR1 SGHDT, CDR2 YYEEEE. The CDR3 coding sequence is TGTGCCAGCAGCTTGGGCGGGAGCACAGATACGCAGTATTTT. Translating it yields CASSLGGSTDTQYF.

The rearrangement links TRBV7-2 to TRBJ1-1; no firm D call. From germline, CDR1 is SGHTA and CDR2 FQGNSA. Trimming took off 4 bases at V and 1 base at J, with 13 bases between the two ends. This CDR3 spans 15 amino acids. DNA of the CDR3: TGTGCCAGCAGCTCCCACATGTTTCCGAACACTGAAGCTTTCTTT. Translation: CASSSHMFPNTEAFF. Full variable domain (rest looked up from reference TRBV7-2 and TRBJ1-1): GAGVSQSPSNKVTEKGKDVELRCDPISGHTALYWYRQSLGQGLEFLIYFQGNSAPDKSGLPSDRFSAERTGGSVSTLTIQRTQQEDSAVYLCASSSHMFPNTEAFFGQGTRLTVV.

CDR3 in DNA: TGCGCCAGCAGCCCAAGGGGCAGCGGGCCTCAGAATGAAAAACTGTTTTTT. Protein sequence: CASSPRGSGPQNEKLFF. This sequence joins TRBV5-1 and TRBJ1-4; D is possibly TRBD1 (5 bases). From germline, CDR1 is SGHRS and CDR2 YFSETQ. The CDR3 length is 17 residues. Trimming cost V 4 bases and J 5 bases, with 21 bases left between them.

This clone was seen more than once but under ten times. This chain joins TRBV7-9 and TRBJ2-7; the match to TRBD2 covers 10 bases. The CDR3 totals 14 residues. Germline assignment: CDR1 SEHNR and CDR2 FQNEAQ (reference sequence). Trimming at V came to 5 bases and at J to 3 bases, leaving 4 bases not matched to a gene. The CDR3 DNA is TGTGCCAGCAGCCCTAGCGGGAGAGGCTACGAGCAGTACTTC. Its protein product is CASSPSGRGYEQYF.

V usage is TRBV9 and J usage is TRBJ1-1; D call uncertain. With 4 bases removed from V and 0 bases from J, the gap between germline ends came to 25 bases. Germline values: CDR1 SGDLS, CDR2 YYNGEE. This CDR3 region has 19 residues. In DNA, the CDR3 is TGTGCCAGCAGCCCCCGTCCCGGGTTGGCGGGTGGTATGAACACTGAAGCTTTCTTT. Its protein is CASSPRPGLAGGMNTEAFF.

The chain uses TRBV5-4 and TRBJ1-1; TRBD1 matches at 9 bases. V dropped 4 bases and J dropped 7; count of bases not matched to a gene: 8. Germline V gene lookup returns CDR1 SGHNT and CDR2 YYREEE (reference sequence). The CDR3 runs 14 residues. CDR3 region: CASSHWTGEGEAFF. The CDR3 DNA sequence: TGTGCCAGCAGCCACTGGACAGGGGAAGGTGAAGCTTTCTTT.

The chain joins TRBV29-1 to TRBJ1-1, with no clear D. The CDR3 has 14 amino acids. The V end was cut by 7 bases, the J end by 1 base, with 16 bases between. CDR1 SQVTM and CDR2 ANQGSEA come from the germline V gene. CDR3 in amino acids: CSGISITANTEAFF. CDR3 nucleotides: TGCAGCGGCATCTCTATCACAGCGAACACTGAAGCTTTCTTT.

This clone was picked up a small number of times. This chain links TRBV29-1 with TRBJ1-2, with TRBD1 matching over 7 bases. Germline CDR1 reads SQVTM; CDR2 reads ANQGSEA. CDR3 size: 14 residues. Trimming at V came to 3 bases and at J to 4 bases, leaving 8 bases not matched to a gene. The CDR3 DNA reads TGCAGCGTTGACCTTCGAGACAGGGCCTATGGCTACACCTTC. Protein product: CSVDLRDRAYGYTF.

A note on this clone: The junction and the germline gene differ at one end; a read error may be behind it. The rearrangement joins TRBV5-1 to TRBJ2-3; 10 positions match TRBD2. The length of the CDR3 is 16 residues. Germline CDR1 is SGHRS and CDR2 is YFSETQ. In DNA form, the CDR3 reads TGCGCCGGCAGCTTGGGTCTAGCGGGAGCAACAGATACGCAGTATTTT. Translating it yields CAGSLGLAGATDTQYF.

The chain couples TRBV25-1 to TRBJ2-1, with D uncertain. CDR1 is MGHDK, CDR2 SYGVNS, per germline. Trimming pared 0 bases from V and 5 bases from J, leaving 5 bases between. The CDR3 runs to 13 residues. CDR3 sequence reads: CASSEYQDNEQFF. DNA of the CDR3: TGTGCCAGCAGTGAATATCAGGACAATGAGCAGTTCTTC.

The V and J genes are TRBV6-1 and TRBJ1-6; the D gene is possibly TRBD1 (5 bases). The germline V and J ends were trimmed by 5 bases and 5 bases, with 13 bases remaining between them. The CDR3 sequence is 15 residues long. The germline V gene has CDR1 MNHNS and CDR2 SASEGT. The CDR3 nucleotides read TGTGCCAGCAGTAGGGGTCGGGGGGATAATTCACCCCTCCACTTT. Its protein product is CASSRGRGDNSPLHF.